This T cell receptor beta chain appears in the sequencing data of a study of OX40 agonist ivuxolimab in advanced cancers. Broadly, across the study: Ivuxolimab, which targeted the costimulatory receptor OX40 (CD134), was an agonistic, fully human IgG2 monoclonal antibody. The purpose of peripheral TCRbeta sequencing was to test whether ivuxolimab changed TCR sequence diversity and led to clonal T-cell expansion. Partial responses were achieved by three dose-escalation patients, of whom one had hepatocellular carcinoma and two had cutaneous melanoma. Intravenous ivuxolimab was administered to patients every 2 weeks at six dose levels: 0.01, 0.1, 0.3, 1.5, 3 and 10 mg/kg. In the dose-escalation cohort, nearly 85% of patients were male, and the mean age was 60 years with a range of roughly 20 to 80. Of the 50 to 55 patients in dose escalation, some 20 had hepatocellular carcinoma, roughly 15 had melanoma, 9 had renal cell carcinoma and 9 had head and neck cancer. Patients were allowed to have had prior anti-PD-1, anti-PD-L1 or anti-CTLA-4 therapy, and 40% of the dose-escalation patients had previously received checkpoint inhibitors. The paper covers the monotherapy dose-escalation part of the phase I ivuxolimab trial, which included N of about 50 patients. Results and caveats for the whole study, not just this receptor: Low levels of normalized T-cell clonal expansion were also shown by some nonresponding patients. Partial responders in the 0.1-3.0 mg/kg groups had among the lowest normalized peripheral clonal expansion, especially among CD8+ T cells. Which antigens the clonally expanded peripheral T cells were specific for was not determined. After ivuxolimab, CD8+ T cells had more expanded clones than CD4+ T cells on average. Clonal expansion of both CD4+ and CD8+ blood T cells was observed from baseline to week 6 at doses 0.1 to 3.0 mg/kg.

In regard to this clone: Its antigen remains undetermined. No base quality information exists; no much larger clone differs at one position.

Patients with a history of autoimmune disease or receiving systemic immunosuppression were excluded from the trial. Peripheral blood for TCR sequencing was collected from all dose cohorts at baseline, on cycle 4 day 1, and on cycle 7 day 1. Samples were obtained from an open-label, multicenter, first-in-human phase I dose-escalation trial of ivuxolimab. Adults with locally advanced or metastatic head and neck squamous cell, hepatocellular, melanoma or renal cell carcinoma were enrolled in the trial. Before TCR sequencing, CD4+ and CD8+ T cells were separately sorted from peripheral blood. For sequencing of the TCRbeta CDR3 region, genomic DNA was extracted from the sorted cells. The immunoSEQ Assay was used to sequence the TCRbeta CDR3 regions. Imported from immuneACCESS, the table was reduced by TCRdb to in-frame sequences with V and J called. These copies leave out some clones; in studies compared against another copy, an unresolved V gene accounts for under half, and the cause of the remainder is not known. In all, the sample holds about 55,000 clones, and 80% of those were seen once. Of the sample, 4.4% is held by the ten largest clones.

This receptor was obtained from an adult with an advanced solid tumor such as melanoma, head and neck, liver or kidney cancer. Sequencing used CD4+ or CD8+ T cells sorted from blood, obtained in a trial of the OX40 agonist ivuxolimab.

The DNA reads TGTGCCAGCAGCCCGATGGCAGGGAAAAACATTCAGTACTTC. This encodes CASSPMAGKNIQYF. The V and J genes are TRBV9 and TRBJ2-4, and perhaps TRBD1 as D gene, on 5 matching bases. A distance of 12 bases separates the germline ends of V and J, which lose 4 bases and 4 bases respectively. The CDR3, from cysteine to phenylalanine, totals 14 residues. Only the CDR3 DNA stays, 42 bases, in frame from base 1. The germline V gene specifies SGDLS as CDR1 and YYNGEE as CDR2.